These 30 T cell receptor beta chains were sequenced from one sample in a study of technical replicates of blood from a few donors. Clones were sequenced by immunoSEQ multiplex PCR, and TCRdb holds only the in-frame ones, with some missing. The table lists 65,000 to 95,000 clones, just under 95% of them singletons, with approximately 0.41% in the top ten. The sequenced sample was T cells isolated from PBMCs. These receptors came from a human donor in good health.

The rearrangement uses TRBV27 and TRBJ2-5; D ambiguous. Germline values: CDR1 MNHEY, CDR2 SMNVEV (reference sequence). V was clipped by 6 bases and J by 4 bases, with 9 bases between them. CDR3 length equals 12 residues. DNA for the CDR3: TGTGCCAGCAGCCTCCGAGGAGAGACCCAGTACTTC. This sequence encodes CASSLRGETQYF.

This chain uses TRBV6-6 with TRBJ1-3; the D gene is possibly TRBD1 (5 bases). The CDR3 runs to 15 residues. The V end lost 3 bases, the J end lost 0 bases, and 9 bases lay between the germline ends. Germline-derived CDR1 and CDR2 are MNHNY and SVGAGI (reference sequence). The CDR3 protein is CASSYLTGSGNTIYF. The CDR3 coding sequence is TGTGCCAGCAGTTATCTAACAGGCTCTGGAAACACCATATATTTT.

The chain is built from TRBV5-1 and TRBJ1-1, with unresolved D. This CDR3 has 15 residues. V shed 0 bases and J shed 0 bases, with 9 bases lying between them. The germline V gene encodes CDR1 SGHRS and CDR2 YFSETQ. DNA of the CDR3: TGCGCCAGCAGCTTGGGAGTATCTTTGAACACTGAAGCTTTCTTT. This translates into CASSLGVSLNTEAFF.

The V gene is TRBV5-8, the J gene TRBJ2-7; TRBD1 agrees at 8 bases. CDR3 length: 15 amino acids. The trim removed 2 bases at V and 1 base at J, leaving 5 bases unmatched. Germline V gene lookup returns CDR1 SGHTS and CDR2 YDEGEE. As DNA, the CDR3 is TGTGCCAGCAGCTTCGACCGGACAGGGTCCTACGAGCAGTACTTC. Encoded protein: CASSFDRTGSYEQYF.

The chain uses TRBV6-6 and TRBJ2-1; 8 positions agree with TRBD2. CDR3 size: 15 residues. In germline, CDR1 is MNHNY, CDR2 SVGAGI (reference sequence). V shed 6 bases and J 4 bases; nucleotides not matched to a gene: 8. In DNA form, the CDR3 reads TGTGCCAGCAGACCTGGTGCTAGCGGGTACAATGAGCAGTTCTTC. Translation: CASRPGASGYNEQFF.

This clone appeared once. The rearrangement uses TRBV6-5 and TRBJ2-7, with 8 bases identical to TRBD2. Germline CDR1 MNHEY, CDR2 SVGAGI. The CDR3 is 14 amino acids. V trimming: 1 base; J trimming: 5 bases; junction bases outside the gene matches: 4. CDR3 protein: CASSYYSGSHEQYF. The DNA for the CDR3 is TGTGCCAGCAGTTACTACAGCGGGAGCCACGAGCAGTACTTC.

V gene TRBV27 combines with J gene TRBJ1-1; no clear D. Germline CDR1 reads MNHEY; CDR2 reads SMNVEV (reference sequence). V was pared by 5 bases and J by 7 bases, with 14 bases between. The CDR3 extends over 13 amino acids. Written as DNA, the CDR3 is TGTGCCAGCAGTCTTGTATCGGCGGGTGAAGCTTTCTTT. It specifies CASSLVSAGEAFF.

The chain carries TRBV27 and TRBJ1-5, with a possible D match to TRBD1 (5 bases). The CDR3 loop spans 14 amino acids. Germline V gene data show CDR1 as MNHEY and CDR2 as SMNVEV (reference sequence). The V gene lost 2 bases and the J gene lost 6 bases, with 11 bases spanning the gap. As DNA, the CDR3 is TGTGCCAGCAGTTTAGTCGACGGGGGTCAGCCCCAGCATTTT. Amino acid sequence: CASSLVDGGQPQHF.

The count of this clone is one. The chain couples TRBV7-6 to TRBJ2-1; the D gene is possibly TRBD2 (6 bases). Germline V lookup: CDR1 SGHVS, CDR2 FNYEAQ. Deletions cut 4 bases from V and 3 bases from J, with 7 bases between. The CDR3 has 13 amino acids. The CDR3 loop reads CASSSRDYNEQFF. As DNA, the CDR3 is TGTGCCAGCAGCTCGCGGGACTACAATGAGCAGTTCTTC.

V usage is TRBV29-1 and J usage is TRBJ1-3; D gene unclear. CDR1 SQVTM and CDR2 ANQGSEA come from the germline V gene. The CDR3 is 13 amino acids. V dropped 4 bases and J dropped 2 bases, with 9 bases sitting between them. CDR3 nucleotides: TGCAGCGTTGCCAGGCCCCCTGGAAACACCATATATTTT. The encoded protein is CSVARPPGNTIYF.

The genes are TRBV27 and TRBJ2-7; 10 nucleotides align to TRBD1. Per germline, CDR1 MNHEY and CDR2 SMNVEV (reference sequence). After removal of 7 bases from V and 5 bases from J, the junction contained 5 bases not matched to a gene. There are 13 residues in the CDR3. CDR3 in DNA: TGTGCCAGCACGGGGACAGGGGTCCACGAGCAGTACTTC. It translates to CASTGTGVHEQYF.

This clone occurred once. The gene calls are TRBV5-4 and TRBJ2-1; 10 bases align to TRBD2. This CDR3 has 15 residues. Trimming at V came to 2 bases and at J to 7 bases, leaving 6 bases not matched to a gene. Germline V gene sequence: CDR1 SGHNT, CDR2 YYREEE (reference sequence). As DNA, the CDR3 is TGTGCCAGCAGCTTAGCGGGAGGGCTTGGGAATGAGCAGTTCTTC. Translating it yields CASSLAGGLGNEQFF.

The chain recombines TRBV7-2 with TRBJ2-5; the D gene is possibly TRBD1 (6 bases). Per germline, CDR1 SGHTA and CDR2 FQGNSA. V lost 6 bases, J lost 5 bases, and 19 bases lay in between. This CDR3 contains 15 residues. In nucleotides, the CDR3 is TGTGCCAGCAGGGGTACAGGGATTAGGCGGGAGACCCAGTACTTC. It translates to CASRGTGIRRETQYF.

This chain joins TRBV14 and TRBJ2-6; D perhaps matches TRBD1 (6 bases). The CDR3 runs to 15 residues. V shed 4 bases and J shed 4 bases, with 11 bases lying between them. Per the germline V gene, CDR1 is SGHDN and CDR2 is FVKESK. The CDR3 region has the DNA TGTGCCAGCAGCCCAAGGGGGAGAGGGGCCAACGTCCTGACTTTC. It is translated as CASSPRGRGANVLTF.

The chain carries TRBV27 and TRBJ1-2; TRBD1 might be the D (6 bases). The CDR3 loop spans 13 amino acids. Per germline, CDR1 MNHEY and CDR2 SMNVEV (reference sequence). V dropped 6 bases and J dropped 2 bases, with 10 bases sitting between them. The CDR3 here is CASRQGRNYGYTF. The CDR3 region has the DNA TGTGCCAGCAGACAGGGTCGAAACTATGGCTACACCTTC.

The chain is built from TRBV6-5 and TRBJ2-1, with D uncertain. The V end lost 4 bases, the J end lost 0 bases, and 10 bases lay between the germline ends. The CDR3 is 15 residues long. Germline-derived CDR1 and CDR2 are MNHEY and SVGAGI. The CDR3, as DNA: TGTGCCAGCAGTTCAGGATTCAGCTCCTACAATGAGCAGTTCTTC. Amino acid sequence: CASSSGFSSYNEQFF.

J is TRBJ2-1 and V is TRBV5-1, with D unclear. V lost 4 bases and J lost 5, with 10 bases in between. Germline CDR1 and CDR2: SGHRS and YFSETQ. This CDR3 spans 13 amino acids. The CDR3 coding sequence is TGCGCCAGCAGCCCCTACTTGAACAATGAGCAGTTCTTC. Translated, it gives CASSPYLNNEQFF.

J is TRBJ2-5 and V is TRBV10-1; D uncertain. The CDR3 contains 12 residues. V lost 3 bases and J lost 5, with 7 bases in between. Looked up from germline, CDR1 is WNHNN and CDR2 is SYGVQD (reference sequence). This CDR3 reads CASSDAWETQYF. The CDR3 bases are TGCGCCAGCAGTGATGCGTGGGAGACCCAGTACTTC.

The CDR3 here is CASSHQRETETQYF. DNA for the CDR3: TGTGCCAGCAGCCATCAGCGGGAGACGGAGACCCAGTACTTC. This sequence joins TRBV14 and TRBJ2-5, with TRBD2 matching over 8 bases. CDR3 length: 14 residues. Germline CDR1 is SGHDN and CDR2 is FVKESK. The ends lost 3 bases at V and 5 bases at J; junction bases unmatched: 5.

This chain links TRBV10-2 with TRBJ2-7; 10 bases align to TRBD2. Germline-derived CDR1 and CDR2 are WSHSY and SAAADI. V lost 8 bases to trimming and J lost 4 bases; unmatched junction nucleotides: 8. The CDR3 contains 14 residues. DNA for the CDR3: TGCGCCAGCTCCCTAGCGGGAGAAGGGTACGAGCAGTACTTC. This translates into CASSLAGEGYEQYF.

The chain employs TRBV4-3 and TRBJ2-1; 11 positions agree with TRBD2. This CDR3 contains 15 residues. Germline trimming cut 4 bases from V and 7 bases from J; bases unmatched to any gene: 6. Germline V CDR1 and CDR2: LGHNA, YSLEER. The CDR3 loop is CASSLTSGRSNEQFF. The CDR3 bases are TGCGCCAGCAGCCTCACTAGCGGGAGAAGTAATGAGCAGTTCTTC.

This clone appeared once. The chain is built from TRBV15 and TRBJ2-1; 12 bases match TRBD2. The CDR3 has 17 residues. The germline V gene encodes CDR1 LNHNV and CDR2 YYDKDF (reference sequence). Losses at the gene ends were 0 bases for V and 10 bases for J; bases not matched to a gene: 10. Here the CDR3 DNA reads TGTGCCACCAGCAGAGATAGGGGACTAGCGGGTGTTAGGGAGCAGTTCTTC. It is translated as CATSRDRGLAGVREQFF.

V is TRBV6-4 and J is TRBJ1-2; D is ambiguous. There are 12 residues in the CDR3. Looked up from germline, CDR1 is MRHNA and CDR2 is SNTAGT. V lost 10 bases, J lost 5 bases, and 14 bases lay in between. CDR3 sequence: CATPDIGYGYTF. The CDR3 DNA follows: TGTGCCACCCCTGACATCGGTTATGGCTACACCTTC.

This CDR3 reads CASSRLAPSTGELFF. The CDR3 DNA reads as TGTGCCAGCAGTCGACTAGCCCCTAGCACCGGGGAGCTGTTTTTT. The rearrangement uses TRBV6-5 and TRBJ2-2; 7 nucleotides match TRBD2. Germline V gives CDR1 MNHEY, CDR2 SVGAGI. This CDR3 has 15 amino acids. J was trimmed by 4 bases and V by 5 bases; bases with no gene match: 7.

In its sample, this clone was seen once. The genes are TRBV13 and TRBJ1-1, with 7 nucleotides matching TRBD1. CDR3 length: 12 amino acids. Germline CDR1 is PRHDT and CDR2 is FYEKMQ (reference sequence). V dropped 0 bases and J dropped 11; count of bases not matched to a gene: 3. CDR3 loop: CASSLGDRAAFF. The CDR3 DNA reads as TGTGCCAGCAGCTTAGGCGACAGGGCTGCTTTCTTT.

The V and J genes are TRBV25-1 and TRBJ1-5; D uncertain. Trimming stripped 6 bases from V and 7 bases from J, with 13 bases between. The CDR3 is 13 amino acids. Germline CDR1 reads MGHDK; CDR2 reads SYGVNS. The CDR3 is CASRSGFDQPQHF. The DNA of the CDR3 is TGTGCCAGCAGGTCAGGATTCGACCAGCCCCAGCATTTT. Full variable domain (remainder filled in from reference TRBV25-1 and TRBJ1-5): EADIYQTPRYLVIGTGKKITLECSQTMGHDKMYWYQQDPGMELHLIHYSYGVNSTEKGDLSSESTVSRIRTEHFPLTLESARPSHTSQYLCASRSGFDQPQHFGDGTRLSIL.

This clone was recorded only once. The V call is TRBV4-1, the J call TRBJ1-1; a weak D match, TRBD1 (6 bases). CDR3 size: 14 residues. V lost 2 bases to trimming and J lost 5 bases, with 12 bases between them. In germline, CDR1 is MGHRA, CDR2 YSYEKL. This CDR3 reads CASSQQGWKTEAFF. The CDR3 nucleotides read TGCGCCAGCAGCCAACAGGGGTGGAAAACTGAAGCTTTCTTT.

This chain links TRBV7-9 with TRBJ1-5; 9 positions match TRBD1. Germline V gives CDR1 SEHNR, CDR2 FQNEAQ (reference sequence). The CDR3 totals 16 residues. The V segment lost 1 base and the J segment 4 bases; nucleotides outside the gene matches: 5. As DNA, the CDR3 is TGTGCCAGCAGCTTAGGCGGCGGACAGGGGAATCAGCCCCAGCATTTT. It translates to CASSLGGGQGNQPQHF.

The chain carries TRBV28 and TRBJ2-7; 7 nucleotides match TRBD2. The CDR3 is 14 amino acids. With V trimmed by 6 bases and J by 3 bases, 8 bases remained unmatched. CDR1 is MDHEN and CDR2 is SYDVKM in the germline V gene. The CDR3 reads CASSSGTIIYEQYF. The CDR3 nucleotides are TGTGCCAGCAGCTCCGGGACTATAATCTACGAGCAGTACTTC.

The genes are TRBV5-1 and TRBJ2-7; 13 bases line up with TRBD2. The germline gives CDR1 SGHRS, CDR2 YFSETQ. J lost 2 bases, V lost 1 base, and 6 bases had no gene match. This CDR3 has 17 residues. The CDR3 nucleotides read TGCGCCAGCAGCTTGAATACGGGACTAGCGGGACCCTACGAGCAGTACTTC. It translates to CASSLNTGLAGPYEQYF. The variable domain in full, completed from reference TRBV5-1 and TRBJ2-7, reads KAGVTQTPRYLIKTRGQQVTLSCSPISGHRSVSWYQQTPGQGLQFLFEYFSETQRNKGNFPGRFSGRQFSNSRSEMNVSTLELGDSALYLCASSLNTGLAGPYEQYFGPGTRLTVT.